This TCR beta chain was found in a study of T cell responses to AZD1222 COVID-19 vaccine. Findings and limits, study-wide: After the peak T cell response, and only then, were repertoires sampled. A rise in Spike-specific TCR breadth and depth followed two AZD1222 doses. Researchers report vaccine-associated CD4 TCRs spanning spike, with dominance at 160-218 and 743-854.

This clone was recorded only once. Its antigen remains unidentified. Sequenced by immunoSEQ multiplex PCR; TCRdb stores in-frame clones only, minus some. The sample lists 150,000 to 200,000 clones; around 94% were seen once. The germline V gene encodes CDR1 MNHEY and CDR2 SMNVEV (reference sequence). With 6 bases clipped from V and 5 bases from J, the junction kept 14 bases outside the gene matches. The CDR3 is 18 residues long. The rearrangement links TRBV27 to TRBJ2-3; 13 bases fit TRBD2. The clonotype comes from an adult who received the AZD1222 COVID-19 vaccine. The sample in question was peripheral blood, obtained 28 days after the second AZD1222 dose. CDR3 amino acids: CASSPNELAGGPRDTQYF. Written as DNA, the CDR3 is TGTGCCAGCAGCCCCAATGAACTAGCGGGAGGGCCCAGAGATACGCAGTATTTT.